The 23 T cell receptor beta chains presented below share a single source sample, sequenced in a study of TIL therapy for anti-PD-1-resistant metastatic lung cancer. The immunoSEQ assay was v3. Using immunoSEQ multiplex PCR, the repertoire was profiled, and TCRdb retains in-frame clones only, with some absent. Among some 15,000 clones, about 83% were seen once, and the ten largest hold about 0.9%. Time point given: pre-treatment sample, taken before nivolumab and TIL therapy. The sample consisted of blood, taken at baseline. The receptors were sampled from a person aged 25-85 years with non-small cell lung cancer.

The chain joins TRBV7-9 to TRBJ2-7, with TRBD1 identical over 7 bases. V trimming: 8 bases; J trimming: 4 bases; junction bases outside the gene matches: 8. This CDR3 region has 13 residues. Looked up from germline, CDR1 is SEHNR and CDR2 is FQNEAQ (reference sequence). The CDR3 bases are TGTGCCAGCCCCCTACAGGGGCGGTACGAGCAGTACGTC. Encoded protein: CASPLQGRYEQYV.

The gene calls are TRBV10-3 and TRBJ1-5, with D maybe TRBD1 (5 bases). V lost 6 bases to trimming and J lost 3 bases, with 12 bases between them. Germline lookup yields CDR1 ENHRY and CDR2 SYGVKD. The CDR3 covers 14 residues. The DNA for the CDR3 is TGTGCCATCAGCAGAGACAGTAACAATCAGCCCCAGCATTTT. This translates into CAISRDSNNQPQHF.

CDR3 loop: CASSLQLYEDYGYTF. The DNA of the CDR3 is TGTGCCAGCAGCTTACAGCTCTACGAGGACTATGGCTACACCTTC. The chain is built from TRBV7-2 and TRBJ1-2; no clear D. The CDR3 is 15 amino acids. Germline CDR1 reads SGHTA; CDR2 reads FQGNSA. V shed 2 bases and J shed 3 bases, with 13 bases lying between them.

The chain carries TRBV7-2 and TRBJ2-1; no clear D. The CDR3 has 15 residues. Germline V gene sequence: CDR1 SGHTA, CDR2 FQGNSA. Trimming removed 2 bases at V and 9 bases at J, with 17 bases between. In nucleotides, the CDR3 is TGTGCCAGCAGCTTAAATTTGGGCGGAATTGGTGAGCAGTTCTTC. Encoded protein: CASSLNLGGIGEQFF.

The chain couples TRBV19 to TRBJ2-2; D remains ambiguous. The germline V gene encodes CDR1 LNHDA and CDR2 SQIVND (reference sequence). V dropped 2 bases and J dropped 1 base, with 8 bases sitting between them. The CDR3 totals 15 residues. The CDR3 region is CASSIRRENTGELFF. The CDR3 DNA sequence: TGTGCCAGTAGTATAAGGCGAGAGAACACCGGGGAGCTGTTTTTT.

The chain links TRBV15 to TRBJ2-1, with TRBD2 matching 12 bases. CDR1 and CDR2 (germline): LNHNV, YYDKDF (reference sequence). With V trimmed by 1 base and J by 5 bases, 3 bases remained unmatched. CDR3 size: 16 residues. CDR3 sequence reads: CATSRGGLAGHNEQFF. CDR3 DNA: TGTGCCACCAGCAGAGGGGGACTAGCGGGTCACAATGAGCAGTTCTTC.

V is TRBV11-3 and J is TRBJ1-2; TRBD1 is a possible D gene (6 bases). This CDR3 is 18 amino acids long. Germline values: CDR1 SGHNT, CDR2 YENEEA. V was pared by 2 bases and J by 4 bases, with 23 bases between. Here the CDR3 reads CASSLPQGQNLLGYGYTF. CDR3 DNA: TGTGCCAGCAGCTTACCCCAGGGACAAAATCTCTTAGGCTATGGCTACACCTTC. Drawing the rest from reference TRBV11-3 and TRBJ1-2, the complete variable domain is EAGVVQSPRYKIIEKKQPVAFWCNPISGHNTLYWYLQNLGQGPELLIRYENEEAVDDSQLPKDRFSAERLKGVDSTLKIQPAELGDSAVYLCASSLPQGQNLLGYGYTFGSGTRLTVV.

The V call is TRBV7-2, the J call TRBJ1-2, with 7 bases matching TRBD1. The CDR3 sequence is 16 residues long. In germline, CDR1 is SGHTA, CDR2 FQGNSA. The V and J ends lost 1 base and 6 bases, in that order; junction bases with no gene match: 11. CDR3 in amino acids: CASSLVLTGRGDGYTF. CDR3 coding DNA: TGTGCCAGCAGCTTAGTCCTGACAGGGCGAGGGGATGGCTACACCTTC. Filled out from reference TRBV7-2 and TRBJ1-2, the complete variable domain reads GAGVSQSPSNKVTEKGKDVELRCDPISGHTALYWYRQSLGQGLEFLIYFQGNSAPDKSGLPSDRFSAERTGGSVSTLTIQRTQQEDSAVYLCASSLVLTGRGDGYTFGSGTRLTVV.

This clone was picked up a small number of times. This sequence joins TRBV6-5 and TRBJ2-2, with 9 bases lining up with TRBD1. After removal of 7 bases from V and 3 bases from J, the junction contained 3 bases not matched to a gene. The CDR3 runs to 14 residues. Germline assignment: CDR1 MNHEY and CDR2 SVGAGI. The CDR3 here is CASTRDRDTGELFF. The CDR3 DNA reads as TGTGCCAGCACCCGGGACAGGGACACCGGGGAGCTGTTTTTT.

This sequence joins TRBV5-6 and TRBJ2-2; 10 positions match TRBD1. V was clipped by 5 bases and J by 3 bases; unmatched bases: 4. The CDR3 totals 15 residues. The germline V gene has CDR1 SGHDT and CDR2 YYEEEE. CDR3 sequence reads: CASSPGQGHTGELFF. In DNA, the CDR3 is TGTGCCAGCAGTCCGGGACAGGGGCACACCGGGGAGCTGTTTTTT.

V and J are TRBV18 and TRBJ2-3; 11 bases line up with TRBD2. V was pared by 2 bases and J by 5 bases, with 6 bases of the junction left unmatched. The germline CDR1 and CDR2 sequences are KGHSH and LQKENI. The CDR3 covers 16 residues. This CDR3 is CASSPLLAGVQDTQYF. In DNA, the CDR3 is TGTGCCAGCTCACCATTACTAGCGGGGGTTCAAGATACGCAGTATTTT.

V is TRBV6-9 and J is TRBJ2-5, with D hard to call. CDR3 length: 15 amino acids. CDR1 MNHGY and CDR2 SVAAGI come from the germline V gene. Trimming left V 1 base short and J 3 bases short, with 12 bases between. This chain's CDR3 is CASSYFGEPKETQYF. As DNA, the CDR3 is TGTGCCAGCAGTTATTTTGGAGAACCCAAAGAGACCCAGTACTTC.

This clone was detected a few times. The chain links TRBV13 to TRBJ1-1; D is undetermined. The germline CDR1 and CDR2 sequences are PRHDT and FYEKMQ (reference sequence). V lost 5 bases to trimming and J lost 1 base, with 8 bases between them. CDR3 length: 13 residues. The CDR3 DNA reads TGTGCCAGCAGCGGGGAAGAGAACACTGAAGCTTTCTTT. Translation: CASSGEENTEAFF.

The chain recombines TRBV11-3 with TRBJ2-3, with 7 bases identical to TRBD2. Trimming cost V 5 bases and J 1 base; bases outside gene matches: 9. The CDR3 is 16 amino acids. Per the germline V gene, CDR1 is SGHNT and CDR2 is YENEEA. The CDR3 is CASSKERGGGTDTQYF. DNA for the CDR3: TGTGCCAGCAGCAAGGAGCGGGGAGGGGGCACAGATACGCAGTATTTT.

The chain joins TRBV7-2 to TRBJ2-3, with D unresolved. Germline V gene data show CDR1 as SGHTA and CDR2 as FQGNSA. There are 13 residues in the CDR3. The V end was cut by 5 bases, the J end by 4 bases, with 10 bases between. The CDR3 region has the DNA TGTGCCAGCAGCGTTAACGTGCCAGATACGCAGTATTTT. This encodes CASSVNVPDTQYF.

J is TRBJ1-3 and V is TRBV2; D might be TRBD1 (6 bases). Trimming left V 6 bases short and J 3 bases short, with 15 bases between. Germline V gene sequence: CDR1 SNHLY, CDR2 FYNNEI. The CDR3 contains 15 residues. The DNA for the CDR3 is TGTGCCAGCAGGGACCACAGGGCTGGTGGAAACACCATATATTTT. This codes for CASRDHRAGGNTIYF.

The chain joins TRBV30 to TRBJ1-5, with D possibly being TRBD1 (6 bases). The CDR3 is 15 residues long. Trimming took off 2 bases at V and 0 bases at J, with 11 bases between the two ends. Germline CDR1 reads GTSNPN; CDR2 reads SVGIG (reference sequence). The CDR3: CAWSFQGISNQPQHF. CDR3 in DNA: TGTGCCTGGAGTTTCCAGGGGATTAGCAATCAGCCCCAGCATTTT.

CDR3 sequence reads: CASSDLGRYNEQFF. In DNA form, the CDR3 reads TGTGCCAGCAGTGACCTAGGACGGTACAATGAGCAGTTCTTC. The gene calls are TRBV6-6 and TRBJ2-1; D unclear. V gave up 5 bases and J gave up 4 bases, with 12 bases separating them. The germline gives CDR1 MNHNY, CDR2 SVGAGI (reference sequence). The CDR3 has 14 amino acids.

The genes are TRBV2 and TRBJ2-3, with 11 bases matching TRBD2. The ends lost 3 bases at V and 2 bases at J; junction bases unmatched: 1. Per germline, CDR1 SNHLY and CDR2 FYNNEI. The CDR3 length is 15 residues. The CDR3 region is CASSETSGDTDTQYF. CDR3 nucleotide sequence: TGTGCCAGCAGTGAGACTAGCGGGGACACAGATACGCAGTATTTT.

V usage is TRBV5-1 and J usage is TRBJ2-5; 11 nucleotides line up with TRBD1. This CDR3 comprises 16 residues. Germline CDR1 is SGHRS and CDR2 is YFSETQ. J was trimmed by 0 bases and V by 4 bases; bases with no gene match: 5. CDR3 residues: CASSGGTGGYQETQYF. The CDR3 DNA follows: TGCGCCAGCAGCGGCGGGACAGGGGGTTACCAAGAGACCCAGTACTTC. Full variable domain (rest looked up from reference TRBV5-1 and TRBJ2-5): KAGVTQTPRYLIKTRGQQVTLSCSPISGHRSVSWYQQTPGQGLQFLFEYFSETQRNKGNFPGRFSGRQFSNSRSEMNVSTLELGDSALYLCASSGGTGGYQETQYFGPGTRLLVL.

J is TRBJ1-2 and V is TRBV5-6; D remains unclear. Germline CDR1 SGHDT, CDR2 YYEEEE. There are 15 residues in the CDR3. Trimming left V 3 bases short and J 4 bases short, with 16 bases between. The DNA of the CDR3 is TGTGCCAGCAGCTCGGTTTTCGGAGGTGGCTATGGCTACACCTTC. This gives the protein CASSSVFGGGYGYTF.

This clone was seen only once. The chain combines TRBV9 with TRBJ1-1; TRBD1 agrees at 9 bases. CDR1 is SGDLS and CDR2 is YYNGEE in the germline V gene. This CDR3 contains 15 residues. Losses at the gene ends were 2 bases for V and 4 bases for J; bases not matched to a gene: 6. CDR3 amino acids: CASSVGGQGLTEAFF. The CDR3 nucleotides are TGTGCCAGCAGCGTGGGGGGACAGGGACTCACTGAAGCTTTCTTT.

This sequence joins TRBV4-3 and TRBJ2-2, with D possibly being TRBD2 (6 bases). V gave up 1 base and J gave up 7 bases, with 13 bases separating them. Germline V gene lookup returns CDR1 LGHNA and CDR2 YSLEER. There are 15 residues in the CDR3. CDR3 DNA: TGCGCCAGCAGCCAAGGAGGGGCGGGGTTCGGGGAGCTGTTTTTT. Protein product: CASSQGGAGFGELFF.